Given below is one T cell receptor (beta chain) in context. Per the original methods: Estimation of nucleated cell counts relied on the amplification of reference gene primers. The table came from immunoSEQ multiplex PCR; TCRdb's copy has only in-frame clones and leaves some out. That table is the source of V, J and clone size, and D and trimming were worked out from the DNA. This table holds about 220,000 clones, about 88% found once. These data are taken from a study of blood T cell repertoires in COVID-19. Study-level information: Italy, Spain and the United States were the sources of the convalescent and acute COVID-19 samples. T cells, B-cell-depleted T cells, or PBMCs provided the cDNA or gDNA that served as material.

V was trimmed by 5 bases and J by 1 base, leaving 8 bases between them. The V gene's germline CDR1 is MDHEN and CDR2 SYDVKM. CDR3 length: 14 residues. This chain uses TRBV28 with TRBJ2-2; D uncertain. The sequence was obtained from a man aged 50-59 years who had recovered from COVID-19. The material sequenced was peripheral blood. The CDR3 DNA reads TGTGCCAGCAGTCCTCGACTGAACACCGGGGAGCTGTTTTTT. Amino acids: CASSPRLNTGELFF.